These T cell receptor beta chains were read from a single sample in a study of regulatory T cells in long-lasting Graves disease. TCRdb passed the multiplex PCR reads through MiXCR, listing each CDR3 protein once. The sample shows more than 650,000 distinct CDR3 sequences, about 30% of them seen only once. The material sequenced was peripheral blood mononuclear cells (PBMCs), taken when the disease was refractory, from a patient treated with antithyroid drugs. These receptor sequences come from a female donor with Graves disease. Each CDR3 is given with its conserved first and last residue. Each record gives: V gene, clone size, D gene, J gene, CDR3 protein, CDR3 DNA. A D gene is named only where the DNA matches it firmly. Some rows have no size entry. The others give once, few or many, or a class for an expanded clone.

V gene: TRBV5-1
clone size: .
D gene: .
J gene: TRBJ1-6
CDR3 protein: CASGFGNREVSPLHF
CDR3 DNA: TGCGCCAGCGGCTTTGGGAACAGGGAGGTTTCACCCCTCCACTTT

V gene: TRBV6-2/TRBV6-3
clone size: once
D gene: TRBD2
J gene: TRBJ2-2
CDR3 protein: CASSAYSGRVTGELFF
CDR3 DNA: TGTGCCAGCAGTGCCTATAGCGGGAGGGTAACCGGGGAGCTGTTTTTT

V gene: TRBV2
clone size: few
D gene: .
J gene: TRBJ1-4
CDR3 protein: CASSEDGEKLFF
CDR3 DNA: TGTGCCAGCAGTGAGGACGGGGAAAAACTGTTTTTT

V gene: TRBV7-6
clone size: many
D gene: TRBD1
J gene: TRBJ1-5
CDR3 protein: CASSPGTGELPQHF
CDR3 DNA: TGTGCCAGCAGCCCAGGGACAGGGGAACTGCCCCAGCATTTT

V gene: TRBV7-3
clone size: few
D gene: .
J gene: TRBJ2-7
CDR3 protein: CASSSNRRASLEQYF
CDR3 DNA: TGTGCCAGCAGCTCCAATCGTCGAGCGTCCCTCGAGCAGTACTTC

V gene: TRBV29-1
clone size: .
D gene: TRBD1
J gene: TRBJ1-2
CDR3 protein: CSVTGAGYTF
CDR3 DNA: TGCAGCGTCACAGGGGCTGGCTACACCTTC

V gene: TRBV27
clone size: few
D gene: .
J gene: TRBJ1-5
CDR3 protein: CASSLKGIHSNQPQHF
CDR3 DNA: TGTGCCAGCAGTTTAAAGGGGATCCATAGCAATCAGCCCCAGCATTTT

V gene: TRBV7-2
clone size: few
D gene: TRBD2
J gene: TRBJ2-7
CDR3 protein: CASSAGAGGYEQYF
CDR3 DNA: TGTGCCAGCAGCGCCGGGGCGGGAGGCTACGAGCAGTACTTC

V gene: TRBV27
clone size: .
D gene: TRBD1
J gene: TRBJ2-5
CDR3 protein: CASGQGLARETQYF
CDR3 DNA: TGTGCCAGCGGACAGGGCCTAGCCAGGGAGACCCAGTACTTC

V gene: TRBV2
clone size: .
D gene: TRBD2
J gene: TRBJ2-7
CDR3 protein: CASRAGTSYEQYF
CDR3 DNA: TGTGCCAGCAGAGCCGGGACTAGCTACGAGCAGTACTTC

V gene: TRBV20-1
clone size: .
D gene: TRBD1
J gene: TRBJ1-1
CDR3 protein: CSATRPGTGLNTEAFF
CDR3 DNA: TGCAGTGCTACACGGCCGGGGACAGGGTTGAACACTGAAGCTTTCTTT

V gene: TRBV4-1
clone size: .
D gene: .
J gene: TRBJ1-4
CDR3 protein: CASSQDFEQGSQKLFF
CDR3 DNA: TGCGCCAGCAGCCAAGACTTCGAACAGGGTAGTCAAAAACTGTTTTTT

V gene: TRBV5-5
clone size: many
D gene: .
J gene: TRBJ2-5
CDR3 protein: CASSLTGFETQYF
CDR3 DNA: TGTGCCAGCAGCTTAACCGGTTTTGAGACCCAGTACTTC

V gene: TRBV10-3
clone size: .
D gene: .
J gene: TRBJ2-6
CDR3 protein: CATRPPASGANVLTF
CDR3 DNA: TGTGCCACCCGCCCCCCCGCCTCTGGGGCCAACGTCCTGACTTTC

V gene: TRBV29-1
clone size: few
D gene: TRBD1
J gene: TRBJ1-4
CDR3 protein: CSVPGGQGHNEKLFF
CDR3 DNA: TGCAGCGTCCCCGGAGGACAGGGTCATAATGAAAAACTGTTTTTT

V gene: TRBV6-1
clone size: few
D gene: .
J gene: TRBJ2-7
CDR3 protein: CASSGYSYDPYSSYEQYF
CDR3 DNA: TGTGCCAGCAGTGGATACAGCTACGACCCCTATAGCTCCTACGAGCAGTACTTC

V gene: TRBV20-1
clone size: .
D gene: .
J gene: TRBJ1-2
CDR3 protein: CSAIVTNYGYTF
CDR3 DNA: TGCAGTGCTATAGTCACCAACTATGGCTACACCTTC

V gene: TRBV7-2
clone size: .
D gene: .
J gene: TRBJ2-7
CDR3 protein: CASSFRMGLGYEQYF
CDR3 DNA: TGTGCCAGCAGCTTTAGGATGGGTTTGGGCTACGAGCAGTACTTC

V gene: TRBV20-1
clone size: .
D gene: .
J gene: TRBJ1-5
CDR3 protein: CSARAAGDYNQPQHF
CDR3 DNA: TGCAGTGCTAGAGCAGCAGGGGATTACAATCAGCCCCAGCATTTT

V gene: TRBV6-1
clone size: few
D gene: TRBD1
J gene: TRBJ1-6
CDR3 protein: CASSGTGQPNSPLHF
CDR3 DNA: TGTGCCAGCAGTGGGACAGGGCAACCTAATTCACCCCTCCACTTT

V gene: TRBV4-1
clone size: few
D gene: .
J gene: TRBJ1-2
CDR3 protein: CASSHGGIANYGYTF
CDR3 DNA: TGCGCCAGCAGCCATGGAGGTATTGCTAACTATGGCTACACCTTC

V gene: TRBV12-3/TRBV12-4
clone size: .
D gene: TRBD1
J gene: TRBJ1-4
CDR3 protein: CASSFFRDGTGLEKLFF
CDR3 DNA: TGTGCCAGCAGTTTTTTTCGGGACGGGACAGGGCTCGAAAAACTGTTTTTT

V gene: TRBV12-3/TRBV12-4
clone size: few
D gene: TRBD2
J gene: TRBJ2-1
CDR3 protein: CASSPLGLAGANEQFF
CDR3 DNA: TGTGCCAGCAGTCCCTTGGGACTAGCGGGAGCCAATGAGCAGTTCTTC

V gene: TRBV29-1
clone size: .
D gene: .
J gene: TRBJ1-1
CDR3 protein: CSVGRVWTEAFF
CDR3 DNA: TGCAGCGTTGGAAGGGTTTGGACTGAAGCTTTCTTT

V gene: TRBV7-9
clone size: many
D gene: .
J gene: TRBJ2-7
CDR3 protein: CASSFTLSYEQYF
CDR3 DNA: TGTGCCAGCAGCTTCACACTCTCCTACGAGCAGTACTTC

V gene: TRBV19
clone size: .
D gene: TRBD1
J gene: TRBJ2-5
CDR3 protein: CASSMKLGTVQETQYF
CDR3 DNA: TGTGCCAGTAGTATGAAATTGGGGACAGTCCAAGAGACCCAGTACTTC

V gene: TRBV28
clone size: few
D gene: .
J gene: TRBJ1-5
CDR3 protein: CASSLKDVTPQHF
CDR3 DNA: TGTGCCAGCAGTTTAAAGGACGTTACGCCCCAGCATTTT

V gene: TRBV6-1
clone size: .
D gene: TRBD1
J gene: TRBJ1-4
CDR3 protein: CASTEKGDRGRTNEKLFF
CDR3 DNA: TGTGCCAGCACCGAAAAGGGGGACAGGGGGCGGACTAATGAAAAACTGTTTTTT

V gene: TRBV20-1
clone size: few
D gene: .
J gene: TRBJ2-7
CDR3 protein: CSAPREASYEQYF
CDR3 DNA: TGCAGTGCTCCCAGGGAAGCCTCCTACGAGCAGTACTTC

V gene: TRBV24-1
clone size: .
D gene: .
J gene: TRBJ1-1
CDR3 protein: CATSAEGFSEAFF
CDR3 DNA: TGTGCCACCAGTGCTGAAGGTTTTTCTGAAGCTTTCTTT

V gene: TRBV28
clone size: many
D gene: TRBD1
J gene: TRBJ2-7
CDR3 protein: CASSLWGQGKYEQYF
CDR3 DNA: TGTGCCAGCAGTTTATGGGGACAGGGGAAATACGAGCAGTACTTC